This is a list of T cell receptor beta chains from one sample in a study of shared clonotypes between healthy human individuals. The table came from immunoSEQ multiplex PCR; TCRdb's copy has only in-frame clones and leaves some out. The sample yields around 2,000,000 clones, 90% to 95% seen once. The sequencing sample was made of naive CD4+ T cells sorted from blood. The receptors were gathered from a man aged 18-30 years in good health. Both conserved end residues are part of each CDR3.

j_gene,v_gene,CDR3aa
TRBJ2-6,TRBV7-7,CASSPMVAGAGANVLTF
TRBJ1-6,TRBV6-4,CASSTMVNSPLHF
TRBJ2-5,TRBV11-1,CASSLTGTQYF
TRBJ1-1,TRBV7-6,CASSLESPQLNTEAFF
TRBJ2-7,TRBV4-3,CASSQDVAPSYEQYF
TRBJ2-3,TRBV4-1,CASSQDPGLQFTDTQYF
TRBJ1-3,TRBV18,CASSLGQYSGNTIYF
TRBJ1-1,TRBV25-1,CASSEPDAGGTEAFF
TRBJ2-3,TRBV5-4,CASSLMSGGSSTDTQYF
TRBJ2-5,TRBV7-9,CASSRGQGAQETQYF
TRBJ1-1,TRBV10-1,CASRPGQGLNTEAFF
TRBJ2-1,TRBV7-9,CASHRGSSYNEQFF
TRBJ1-2,TRBV2,CASSEARGTGRGYTF
TRBJ2-4,TRBV15,CATSREIWEPGKNIQYF
TRBJ1-2,TRBV7-9,CASSPTTGFGYTF
TRBJ1-1,TRBV7-9,CASSFLLNTEAFF